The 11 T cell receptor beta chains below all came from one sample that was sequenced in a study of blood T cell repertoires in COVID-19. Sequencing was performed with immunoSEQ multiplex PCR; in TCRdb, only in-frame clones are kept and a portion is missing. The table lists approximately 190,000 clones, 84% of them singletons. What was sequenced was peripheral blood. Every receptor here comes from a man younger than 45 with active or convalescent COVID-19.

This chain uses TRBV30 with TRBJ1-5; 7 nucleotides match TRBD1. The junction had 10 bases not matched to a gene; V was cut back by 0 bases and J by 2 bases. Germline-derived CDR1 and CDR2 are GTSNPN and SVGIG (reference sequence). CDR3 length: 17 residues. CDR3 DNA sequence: TGTGCCTGGAGTGTACAAGGAAGGGGGCCGGGCAATCAGCCCCAGCATTTT. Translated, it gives CAWSVQGRGPGNQPQHF.

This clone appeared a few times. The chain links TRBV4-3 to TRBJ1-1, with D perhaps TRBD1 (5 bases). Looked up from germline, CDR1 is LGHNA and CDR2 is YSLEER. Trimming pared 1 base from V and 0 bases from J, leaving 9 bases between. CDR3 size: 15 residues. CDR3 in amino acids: CASSQGGGVNTEAFF. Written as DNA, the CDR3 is TGCGCCAGCAGCCAAGGCGGGGGTGTGAACACTGAAGCTTTCTTT.

The CDR3 DNA follows: TGTGCCTGGAGTGTTAGGCAGGGAAATCAGCCCCAGCATTTT. This gives the protein CAWSVRQGNQPQHF. The rearrangement uses TRBV30 and TRBJ1-5; a possible D gene is TRBD1 (5 bases). V was cut by 0 bases and J by 4 bases, with 10 bases left in between. Germline CDR1 GTSNPN, CDR2 SVGIG (reference sequence). The CDR3 is 14 amino acids. The full variable domain, in which reference TRBV30 and TRBJ1-5 provide the parts outside the CDR3, is SQTIHQWPATLVQPVGSPLSLECTVEGTSNPNLYWYRQAAGRGLQLLFYSVGIGQISSEVPQNLSASRPQDRQFILSSKKLLLSDSGFYLCAWSVRQGNQPQHFGDGTRLSIL.

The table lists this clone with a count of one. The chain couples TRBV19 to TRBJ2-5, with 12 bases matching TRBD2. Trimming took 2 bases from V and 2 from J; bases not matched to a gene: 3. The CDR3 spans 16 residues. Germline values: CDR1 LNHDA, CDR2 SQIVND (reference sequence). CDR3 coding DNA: TGTGCCAGTAGTATAACTAGCGGGGGGCGTCAAGAGACCCAGTACTTC. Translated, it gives CASSITSGGRQETQYF.

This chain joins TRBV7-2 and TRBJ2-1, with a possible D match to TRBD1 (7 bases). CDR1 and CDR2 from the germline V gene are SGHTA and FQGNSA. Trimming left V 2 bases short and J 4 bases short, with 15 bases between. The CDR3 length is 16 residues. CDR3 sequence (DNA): TGTGCCAGCAGCTTACGGCCAGGGGGGTTATACAATGAGCAGTTCTTC. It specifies CASSLRPGGLYNEQFF.

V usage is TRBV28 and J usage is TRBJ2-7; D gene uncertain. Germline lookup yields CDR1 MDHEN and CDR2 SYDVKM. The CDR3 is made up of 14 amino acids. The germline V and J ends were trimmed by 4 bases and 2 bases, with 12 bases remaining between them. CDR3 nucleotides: TGTGCCAGCAGTTACCTACCCGGAGCCTACGAGCAGTACTTC. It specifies CASSYLPGAYEQYF.

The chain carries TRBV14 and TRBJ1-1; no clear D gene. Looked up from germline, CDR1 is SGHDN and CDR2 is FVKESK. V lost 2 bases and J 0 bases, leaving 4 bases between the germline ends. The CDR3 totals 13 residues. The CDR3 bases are TGTGCCAGCAGCCAACAGGTGAACACTGAAGCTTTCTTT. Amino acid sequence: CASSQQVNTEAFF.

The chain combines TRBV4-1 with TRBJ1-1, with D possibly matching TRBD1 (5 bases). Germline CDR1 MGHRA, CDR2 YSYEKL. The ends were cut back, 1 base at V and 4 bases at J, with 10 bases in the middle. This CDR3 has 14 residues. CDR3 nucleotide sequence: TGCGCCAGCAGCCAAGTGGGGGAGGTCACTGAAGCTTTCTTT. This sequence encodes CASSQVGEVTEAFF.

The CDR3, as DNA: TGTGCCAGCAGCCTCGGTCCGACCTACGAGCAGTACTTC. It specifies CASSLGPTYEQYF. The chain couples TRBV6-5 to TRBJ2-7, with D unclear. Trimming stripped 6 bases from V and 2 bases from J, with 11 bases between. This CDR3 is 13 amino acids long. From germline, CDR1 is MNHEY and CDR2 SVGAGI.

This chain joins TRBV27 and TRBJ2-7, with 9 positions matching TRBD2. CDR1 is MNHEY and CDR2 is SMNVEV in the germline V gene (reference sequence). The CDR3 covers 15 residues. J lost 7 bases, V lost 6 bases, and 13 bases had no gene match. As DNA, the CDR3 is TGTGCCAGCAGGGCCGGGACTAGCCCGTCTCCGGAGCAGTACTTC. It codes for CASRAGTSPSPEQYF.

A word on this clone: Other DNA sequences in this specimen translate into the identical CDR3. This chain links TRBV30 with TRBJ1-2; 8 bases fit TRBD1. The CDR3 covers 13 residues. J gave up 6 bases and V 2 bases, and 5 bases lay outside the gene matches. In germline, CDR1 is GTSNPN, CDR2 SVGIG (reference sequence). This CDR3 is CAWSRQGSDGYTF. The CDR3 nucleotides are TGTGCCTGGAGTCGACAGGGGTCGGATGGCTACACCTTC.